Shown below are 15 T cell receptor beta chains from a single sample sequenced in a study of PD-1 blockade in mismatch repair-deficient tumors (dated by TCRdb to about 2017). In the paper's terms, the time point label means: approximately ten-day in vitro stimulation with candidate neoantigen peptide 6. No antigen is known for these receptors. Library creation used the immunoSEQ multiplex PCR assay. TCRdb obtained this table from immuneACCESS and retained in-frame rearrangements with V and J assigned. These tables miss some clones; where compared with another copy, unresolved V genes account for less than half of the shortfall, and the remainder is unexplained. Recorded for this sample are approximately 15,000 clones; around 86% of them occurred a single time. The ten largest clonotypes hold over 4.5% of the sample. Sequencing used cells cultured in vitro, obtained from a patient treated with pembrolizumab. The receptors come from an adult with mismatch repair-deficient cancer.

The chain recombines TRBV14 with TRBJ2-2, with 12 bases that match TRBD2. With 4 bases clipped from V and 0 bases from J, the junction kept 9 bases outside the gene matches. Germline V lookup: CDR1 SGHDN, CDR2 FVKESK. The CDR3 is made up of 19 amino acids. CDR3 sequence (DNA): TGTGCCAGCAGCCTCCCCCCCCTAGCGGGAGGGCCGAACACCGGGGAGCTGTTTTTT. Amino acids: CASSLPPLAGGPNTGELFF.

CDR3 DNA sequence: TGTGCCAGCAGCCAATCCAGCGGGGGAAACACCATATATTTT. This codes for CASSQSSGGNTIYF. The V gene is TRBV14, the J gene TRBJ1-3, with no clear D. Trimming removed 2 bases from V and 4 bases from J, with 9 bases in between. The CDR3 loop spans 14 amino acids. The germline gives CDR1 SGHDN, CDR2 FVKESK.

CDR3 loop: CAWTGGFEQYF. The CDR3 nucleotides are TGTGCCTGGACAGGGGGTTTCGAGCAGTACTTC. This chain uses TRBV30 with TRBJ2-7; 7 nucleotides agree with TRBD1. Germline assignment: CDR1 GTSNPN and CDR2 SVGIG (reference sequence). V shed 4 bases and J 6 bases; nucleotides not matched to a gene: 3. The CDR3 length is 11 residues.

The CDR3 loop reads CASSLDPGGGEQFF. The CDR3 DNA is TGCGCCAGCAGCTTGGACCCAGGGGGGGGTGAGCAGTTCTTC. The chain is built from TRBV5-1 and TRBJ2-1; D possibly matches TRBD1 or TRBD2 (7 bases each). V was shortened by 0 bases and J by 9 bases, with 13 bases between the two germline ends. There are 14 residues in the CDR3. The germline V gene has CDR1 SGHRS and CDR2 YFSETQ.

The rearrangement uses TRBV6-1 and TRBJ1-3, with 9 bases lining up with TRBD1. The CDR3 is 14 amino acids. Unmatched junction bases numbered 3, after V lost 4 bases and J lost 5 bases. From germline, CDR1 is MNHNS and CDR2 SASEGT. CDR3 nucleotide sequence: TGTGCCAGCAGTGGAGGACAGGGGAGAAACACCATATATTTT. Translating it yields CASSGGQGRNTIYF.

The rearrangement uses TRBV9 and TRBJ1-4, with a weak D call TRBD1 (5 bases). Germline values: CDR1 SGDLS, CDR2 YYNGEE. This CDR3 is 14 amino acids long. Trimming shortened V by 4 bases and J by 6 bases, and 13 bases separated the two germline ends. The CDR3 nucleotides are TGTGCCAGCAGCCCCCACGGGGCGGATGAAAAACTGTTTTTT. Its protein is CASSPHGADEKLFF. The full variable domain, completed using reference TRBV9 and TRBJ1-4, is DSGVTQTPKHLITATGQRVTLRCSPRSGDLSVYWYQQSLDQGLQFLIQYYNGEERAKGNILERFSAQQFPDLHSELNLSSLELGDSALYFCASSPHGADEKLFFGSGTQLSVL.

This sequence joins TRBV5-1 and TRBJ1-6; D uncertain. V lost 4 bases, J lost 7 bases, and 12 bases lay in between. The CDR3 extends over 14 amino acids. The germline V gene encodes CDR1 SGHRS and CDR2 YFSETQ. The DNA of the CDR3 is TGCGCCAGCAGCGAGGCGGAGTGGAATTCACCCCTCCACTTT. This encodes CASSEAEWNSPLHF. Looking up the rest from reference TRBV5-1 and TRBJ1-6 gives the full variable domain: KAGVTQTPRYLIKTRGQQVTLSCSPISGHRSVSWYQQTPGQGLQFLFEYFSETQRNKGNFPGRFSGRQFSNSRSEMNVSTLELGDSALYLCASSEAEWNSPLHFGNGTRLTVT.

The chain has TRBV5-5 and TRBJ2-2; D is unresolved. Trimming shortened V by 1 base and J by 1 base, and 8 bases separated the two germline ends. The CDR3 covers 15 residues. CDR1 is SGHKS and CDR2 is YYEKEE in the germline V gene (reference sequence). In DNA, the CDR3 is TGTGCCAGCAGCTTGAGGGATATGAACACCGGGGAGCTGTTTTTT. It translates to CASSLRDMNTGELFF.

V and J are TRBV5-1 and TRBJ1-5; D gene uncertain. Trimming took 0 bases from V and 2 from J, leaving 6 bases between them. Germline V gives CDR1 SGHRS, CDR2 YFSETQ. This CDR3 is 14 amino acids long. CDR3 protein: CASSLGTGNQPQHF. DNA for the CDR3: TGCGCCAGCAGCTTGGGGACGGGCAATCAGCCCCAGCATTTT.

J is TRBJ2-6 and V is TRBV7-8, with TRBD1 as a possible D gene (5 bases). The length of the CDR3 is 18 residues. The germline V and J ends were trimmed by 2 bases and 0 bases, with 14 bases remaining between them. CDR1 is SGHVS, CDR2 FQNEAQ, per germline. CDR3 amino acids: CASSLRVGEGSGANVLTF. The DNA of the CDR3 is TGTGCCAGCAGCTTAAGGGTAGGGGAAGGCTCTGGGGCCAACGTCCTGACTTTC.

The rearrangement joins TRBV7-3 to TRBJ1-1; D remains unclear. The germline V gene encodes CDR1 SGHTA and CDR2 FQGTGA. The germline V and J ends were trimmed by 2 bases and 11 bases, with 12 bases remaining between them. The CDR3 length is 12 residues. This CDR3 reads CASSLSGRTAFF. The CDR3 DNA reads TGTGCCAGCAGCTTATCGGGTCGGACGGCTTTCTTT.

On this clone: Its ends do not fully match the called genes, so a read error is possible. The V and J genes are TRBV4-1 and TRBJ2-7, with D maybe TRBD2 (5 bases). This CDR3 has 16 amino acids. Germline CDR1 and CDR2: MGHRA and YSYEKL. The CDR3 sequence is CASSKESPGSSYEQYF. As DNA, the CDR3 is TGCGCCAGCAGCAAAGAGTCCCCTGGGAGCTCCTACGAGCAGTACTTC.

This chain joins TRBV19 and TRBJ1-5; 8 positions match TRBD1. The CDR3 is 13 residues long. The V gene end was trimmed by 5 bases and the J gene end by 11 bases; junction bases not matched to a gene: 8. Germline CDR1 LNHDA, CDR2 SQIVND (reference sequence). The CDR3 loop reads CASSPGQGVAQHF. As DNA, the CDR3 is TGTGCCAGTAGTCCTGGACAGGGTGTAGCCCAGCATTTT.

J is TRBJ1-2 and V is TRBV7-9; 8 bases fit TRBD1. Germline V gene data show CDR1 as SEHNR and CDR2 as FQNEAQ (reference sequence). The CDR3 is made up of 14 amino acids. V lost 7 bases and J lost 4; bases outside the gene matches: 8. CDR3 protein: CASTLDRVFYGYTF. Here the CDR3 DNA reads TGTGCCAGCACCCTGGACAGGGTTTTCTATGGCTACACCTTC.

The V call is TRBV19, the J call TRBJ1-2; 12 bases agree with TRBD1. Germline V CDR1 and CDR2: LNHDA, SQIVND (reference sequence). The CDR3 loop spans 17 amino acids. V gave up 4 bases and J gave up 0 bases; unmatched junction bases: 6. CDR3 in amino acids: CASSRGTGGRANYGYTF. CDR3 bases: TGTGCCAGTAGTAGAGGGACAGGGGGCCGAGCTAACTATGGCTACACCTTC. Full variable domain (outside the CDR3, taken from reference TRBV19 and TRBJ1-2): DGGITQSPKYLFRKEGQNVTLSCEQNLNHDAMYWYRQDPGQGLRLIYYSQIVNDFQKGDIAEGYSVSREKKESFPLTVTSAQKNPTAFYLCASSRGTGGRANYGYTFGSGTRLTVV.